This T cell receptor beta chain is drawn from a study of beta chain features in type 1 diabetes. The overall study: Sorted cells, roughly 100,000,000 in number, were examined across all samples.

As for this clone: What it recognizes is unknown.

The isolated RNA, all of it, was reverse transcribed, so expressed TCRB transcripts were what got sequenced. About 3.57 million reads were obtained on average from naive, central memory and regulatory T cell samples. Produced via immunoSEQ multiplex PCR; TCRdb's table is partial and in-frame only. The sample records 600,000 to 700,000 clones, about an eighth being singletons. Study outcomes and limitations: Overrepresentation of cells with high TCR expression could result from cDNA sequencing. Healthy donors had naive, central memory and Treg TCRB repertoires that appeared less similar than those seen among patients. Significant though moderate, a shortening of TCRB CDR3s appeared in all four CD4+ subsets of Type 1 diabetes patients.

This CDR3 region has 16 residues. The germline gives CDR1 MDHEN, CDR2 SYDVKM. Losses at the gene ends were 5 bases for V and 6 bases for J; bases not matched to a gene: 8. The source is a man younger than 35 with type 1 diabetes. Input material: naive CD4+ T cells from blood. The chain links TRBV28 to TRBJ2-1; 12 nucleotides align to TRBD2. The CDR3 nucleotides read TGTGCCAGCAGTCGGTTTCTAGCGGGGGGGCGCAATGAGCAGTTCTTC. It translates to CASSRFLAGGRNEQFF.